This TCR beta chain is drawn from a study of beta chain features in type 1 diabetes. Every bit of the isolated RNA underwent reverse transcription, so sequencing read expressed TCRB transcripts. Libraries were prepared by immunoSEQ multiplex PCR; TCRdb keeps only in-frame clonotypes and omits some of them. The table records about 900,000 clones, about 17% of them present only once. Germline-derived CDR1 and CDR2 are SGHVS and FQNEAQ. The junction had 10 bases not matched to a gene; V was cut back by 4 bases and J by 10 bases. CDR3 length: 15 amino acids. This sequence joins TRBV7-8 and TRBJ2-1, with 10 positions matching TRBD2. The sample comprised naive CD4+ T cells from blood. The TCR was taken from a woman under 30 in good health. Here the CDR3 DNA reads TGTGCCAGCAGCTCAACGATGGCTAGCGGGAGCGAGCAGTTCTTC. Its protein product is CASSSTMASGSEQFF.